This T cell receptor beta chain came from a study of beta chain features in type 1 diabetes. Study-wide results and caveats: Compared with healthy donors, patients appeared to share more similar naive, central memory and regulatory TCRB repertoires.

The trim removed 2 bases at V and 7 bases at J, leaving 10 bases unmatched. The CDR3 loop spans 16 amino acids. The germline gives CDR1 SGHRS, CDR2 YFSETQ. Sequencing targeted expressed TCRB transcripts, as all isolated RNA had been reverse transcribed. TCRdb keeps only in-frame clones here, not all; method: immunoSEQ multiplex PCR. The table includes approximately 330,000 clones, approximately 10% detected once. As regards this clone: As yet, its antigen is unknown.

It was one heparinised blood draw, averaging about 116 mL, that each donor gave. Isolation of CD4+ naive, central memory, regulatory and stem cell-like memory cells was achieved by sorting via CD45RO/CCR7/CD25/CD127/CD95/CD27. Specimen: naive CD4+ T cells from blood. The receptor comes from a woman in her 30s in good health. The gene calls are TRBV5-1 and TRBJ2-1; 9 nucleotides match TRBD2. For the CDR3, the DNA is TGCGCCAGCAGCTTCCGCGTGGCTAGCGGGATAAATGAGCAGTTCTTC. Amino acid sequence: CASSFRVASGINEQFF.